The rows below give T cell receptor beta chains drawn from one sample of a study of cytomegalovirus exposure and HLA in healthy donors. Clones were sequenced by immunoSEQ multiplex PCR, and TCRdb holds only the in-frame ones, with some missing. The sample lists 120,000 or so clones, roughly 80% occurring once. The specimen was PBMCs. The receptors were sampled from a man aged 18 to 30 in good health and CMV-seropositive. The CDR3 runs from the conserved cysteine through the conserved F or W. The D gene is left open where the match is weak. Expanded clones get a size class; other rows say once, few or many, or leave the size out.

J,V,size,D,CDR3,DNA
TRBJ2-5,TRBV7-9,.,TRBD2,CASSLASGGAETQYF,TGTGCCAGCAGCTTAGCGAGCGGGGGGGCGGAGACCCAGTACTTC
TRBJ1-1,TRBV19,.,.,CASQENTEAFF,TGTGCCAGCCAGGAGAACACTGAAGCTTTCTTT
TRBJ2-7,TRBV27,.,.,CASSLEPGYEQYF,TGTGCCAGCAGTTTGGAGCCAGGGTACGAGCAGTACTTC
TRBJ2-7,TRBV7-2,.,.,CASSLAVNEQYF,TGTGCCAGCAGCTTAGCCGTAAACGAGCAGTACTTC
TRBJ2-2,TRBV29-1,.,TRBD2,CSVKIAGSRTGELFF,TGCAGCGTTAAAATAGCGGGTTCGAGGACCGGGGAGCTGTTTTTT
TRBJ2-1,TRBV4-3,few,TRBD1,CASSHAGQGVEFF,TGCGCCAGCAGCCACGCGGGACAGGGGGTTGAGTTCTTC
TRBJ2-7,TRBV7-9,few,.,CASSTHTYEQYF,TGTGCCAGCAGCACACACACCTACGAGCAGTACTTC
TRBJ2-1,TRBV27,.,TRBD2,CASRDTSGRRQFF,TGTGCCAGCAGGGACACTAGCGGGAGGAGGCAGTTCTTC
TRBJ2-2,TRBV1,.,.,CTSSWGLATGELFF,TGCACCAGCAGCTGGGGACTAGCGACCGGGGAGCTGTTTTTT
TRBJ1-1,TRBV19,.,.,CASSIRGTIMNTEAFF,TGTGCCAGTAGTATACGAGGTACGATCATGAACACTGAAGCTTTCTTT
TRBJ1-2,TRBV19,.,.,CASTRDTTFSGYTF,TGTGCCAGTACTCGGGACACAACCTTTTCCGGCTACACCTTC
TRBJ1-1,TRBV14,.,.,CASSQEVGRAFF,TGTGCCAGCAGCCAAGAGGTGGGGCGGGCTTTCTTT
TRBJ1-4,TRBV2,.,.,CASSEARSYAGEYEKLFF,TGTGCCAGCAGTGAAGCCCGGTCGTACGCAGGGGAGTATGAAAAACTGTTTTTT
TRBJ2-7,TRBV5-4,.,TRBD2,CASSLQRGIFEQYF,TGTGCCAGCAGCTTGCAGCGGGGGATATTCGAGCAGTACTTC
TRBJ2-7,TRBV10-3,.,.,CAISERPGHRYEQYF,TGTGCCATCAGTGAGAGGCCGGGACATCGCTACGAGCAGTACTTC
TRBJ2-7,TRBV4-3,.,.,CASSRQGGYEQYF,TGCGCCAGCAGCCGGCAGGGGGGCTACGAGCAGTACTTC
TRBJ1-5,TRBV9,.,.,CASSEGPGLNQPQHF,TGTGCCAGCAGTGAAGGGCCAGGACTTAATCAGCCCCAGCATTTT
TRBJ2-7,TRBV19,.,TRBD1,CASSMGQGAVYEQYF,TGTGCCAGTAGTATGGGGCAGGGGGCGGTCTACGAGCAGTACTTC
TRBJ2-2,TRBV4-3,.,.,CASSRASNTGELFF,TGCGCCAGCAGCCGAGCGAGCAACACCGGGGAGCTGTTTTTT
TRBJ2-5,TRBV19,.,TRBD2,CASSSGLAGEETQYF,TGTGCCAGTAGTAGCGGACTAGCGGGGGAAGAGACCCAGTACTTC
TRBJ2-3,TRBV5-1,.,TRBD1,CASSLGQGAGYF,TGCGCCAGCAGCCTCGGACAGGGGGCGGGGTATTTT
TRBJ1-5,TRBV19,.,TRBD1,CASSVGQGMMGNQPQHF,TGTGCCAGTAGTGTGGGACAGGGGATGATGGGCAATCAGCCCCAGCATTTT
TRBJ1-1,TRBV7-2,.,.,CASSLDSVTEAFF,TGTGCCAGCAGCTTGGACAGTGTCACTGAAGCTTTCTTT
TRBJ1-1,TRBV7-6,.,.,CASSPGQTSEAFF,TGTGCCAGCAGCCCCGGACAGACGTCTGAAGCTTTCTTT
TRBJ2-1,TRBV30,.,TRBD2,CAWSLAGALYNEQFF,TGTGCCTGGAGCCTAGCGGGGGCATTATACAATGAGCAGTTCTTC
TRBJ1-2,TRBV5-6,.,.,CASSPGRRANYGYTF,TGTGCCAGCAGCCCCGGACGGCGGGCTAACTATGGCTACACCTTC
TRBJ1-3,TRBV7-2,.,.,CASSSSPGSGGNTIYF,TGTGCCAGCAGCTCCTCGCCGGGATCGGGGGGAAACACCATATATTTT
TRBJ2-7,TRBV7-2,.,TRBD2,CASRARGGSYEQYF,TGTGCCAGCAGGGCTCGGGGGGGCAGCTACGAGCAGTACTTC
TRBJ2-7,TRBV4-1,.,.,CASSQDQDSGVIYEQYF,TGCGCCAGCAGCCAAGATCAGGACAGCGGCGTTATCTACGAGCAGTACTTC
TRBJ2-7,TRBV7-9,.,TRBD1,CASSLTGAVNEQYF,TGTGCCAGCAGCTTGACAGGGGCAGTTAACGAGCAGTACTTC
TRBJ2-5,TRBV6-5,.,TRBD1,CASSYDRVMLETQYF,TGTGCCAGCAGCTACGACAGGGTCATGTTGGAGACCCAGTACTTC
TRBJ1-1,TRBV27,.,TRBD1,CASRLQGVGTEAFF,TGTGCCAGCAGGCTCCAGGGGGTTGGCACTGAAGCTTTCTTT
TRBJ2-5,TRBV7-6,.,TRBD2,CASSVRLAGKETQYF,TGTGCCAGCAGCGTCCGGCTAGCGGGAAAGGAGACCCAGTACTTC
TRBJ1-1,TRBV7-9,.,.,CASSPSVRDFNEAFF,TGTGCCAGCAGCCCGAGCGTTCGGGATTTCAATGAAGCTTTCTTT
TRBJ2-7,TRBV10-3,.,TRBD2,CASRGVSGDNSYEQYF,TGTGCCTCCCGGGGGGTCAGCGGGGATAACTCCTACGAGCAGTACTTC
TRBJ1-2,TRBV6-6,.,.,CASSYSAAGYTF,TGTGCCAGCAGTTACTCAGCAGCGGGCTACACCTTC